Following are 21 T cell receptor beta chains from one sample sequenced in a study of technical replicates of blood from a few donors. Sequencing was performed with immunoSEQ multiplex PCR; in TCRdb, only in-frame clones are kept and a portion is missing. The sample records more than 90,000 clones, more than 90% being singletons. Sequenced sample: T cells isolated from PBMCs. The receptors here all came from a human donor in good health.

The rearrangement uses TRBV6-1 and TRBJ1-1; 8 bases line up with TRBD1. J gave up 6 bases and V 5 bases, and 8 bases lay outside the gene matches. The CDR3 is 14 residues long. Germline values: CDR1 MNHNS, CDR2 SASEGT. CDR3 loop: CASSTRTGPAEAFF. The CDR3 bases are TGTGCCAGCAGTACACGGACAGGGCCTGCTGAAGCTTTCTTT.

The CDR3 loop is CSGRVEDEKLFF. CDR3 DNA: TGCAGCGGGCGGGTCGAGGATGAAAAACTGTTTTTT. The chain recombines TRBV29-1 with TRBJ1-4; unclear D gene. Trimming removed 7 bases from V and 6 bases from J, with 12 bases in between. CDR3 length equals 12 residues. The V gene's germline CDR1 is SQVTM and CDR2 ANQGSEA. Together with reference TRBV29-1 and TRBJ1-4, the CDR3 gives the full variable domain: SAVISQKPSRDICQRGTSLTIQCQVDSQVTMMFWYRQQPGQSLTLIATANQGSEATYESGFVIDKFPISRPNLTFSTLTVSNMSPEDSSIYLCSGRVEDEKLFFGSGTQLSVL.

CDR3 loop: CASSLGLSSRGQQETQYF. DNA for the CDR3: TGTGCCAGCAGTTTAGGACTTAGTTCTCGCGGCCAGCAAGAGACCCAGTACTTC. This rearrangement joins TRBV28 to TRBJ2-5, with D possibly TRBD2 on 5 matching bases. The CDR3 totals 18 residues. Trimming left V 2 bases short and J 2 bases short, with 21 bases between. Germline-derived CDR1 and CDR2 are MDHEN and SYDVKM.

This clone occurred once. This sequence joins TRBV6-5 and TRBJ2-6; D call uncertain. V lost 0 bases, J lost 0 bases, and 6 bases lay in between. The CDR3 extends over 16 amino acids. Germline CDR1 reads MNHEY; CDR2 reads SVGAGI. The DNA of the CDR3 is TGTGCCAGCAGTTACTCGTCAGGCTCTGGGGCCAACGTCCTGACTTTC. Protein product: CASSYSSGSGANVLTF.

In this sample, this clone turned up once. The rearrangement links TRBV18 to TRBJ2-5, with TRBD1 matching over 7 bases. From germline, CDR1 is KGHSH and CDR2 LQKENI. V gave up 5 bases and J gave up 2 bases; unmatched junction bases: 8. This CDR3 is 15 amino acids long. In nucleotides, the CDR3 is TGTGCCAGCTCAAGAGTGGCAGGGGGACAAGAGACCCAGTACTTC. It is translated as CASSRVAGGQETQYF. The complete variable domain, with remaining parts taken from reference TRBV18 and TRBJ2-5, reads NAGVMQNPRHLVRRRGQEARLRCSPMKGHSHVYWYRQLPEEGLKFMVYLQKENIIDESGMPKERFSAEFPKEGPSILRIQQVVRGDSAAYFCASSRVAGGQETQYFGPGTRLLVL.

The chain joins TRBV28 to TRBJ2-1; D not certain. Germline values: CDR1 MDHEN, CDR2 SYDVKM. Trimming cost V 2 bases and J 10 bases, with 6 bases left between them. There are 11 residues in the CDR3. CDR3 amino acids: CASSLHVEQFF. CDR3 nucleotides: TGTGCCAGCAGTTTACATGTGGAGCAGTTCTTC.

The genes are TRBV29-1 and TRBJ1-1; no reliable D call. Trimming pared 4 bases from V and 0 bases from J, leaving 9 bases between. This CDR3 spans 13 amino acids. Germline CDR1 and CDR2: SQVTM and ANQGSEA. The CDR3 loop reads CSVGGLLNTEAFF. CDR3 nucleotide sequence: TGCAGCGTTGGCGGCCTCCTGAACACTGAAGCTTTCTTT.

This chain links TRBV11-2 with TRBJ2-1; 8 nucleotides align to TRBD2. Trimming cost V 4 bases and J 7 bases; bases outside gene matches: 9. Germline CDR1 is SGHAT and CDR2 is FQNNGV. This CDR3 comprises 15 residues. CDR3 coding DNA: TGTGCCAGCAGCTCTCGGCGGGGGGCCGTTAATGAGCAGTTCTTC. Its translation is CASSSRRGAVNEQFF.

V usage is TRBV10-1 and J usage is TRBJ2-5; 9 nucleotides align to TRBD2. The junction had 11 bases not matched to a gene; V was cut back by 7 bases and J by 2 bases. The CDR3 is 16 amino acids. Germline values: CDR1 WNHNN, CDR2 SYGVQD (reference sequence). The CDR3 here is CASTGGRGGDQETQYF. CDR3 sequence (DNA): TGCGCCAGCACTGGGGGTCGCGGGGGGGATCAAGAGACCCAGTACTTC.

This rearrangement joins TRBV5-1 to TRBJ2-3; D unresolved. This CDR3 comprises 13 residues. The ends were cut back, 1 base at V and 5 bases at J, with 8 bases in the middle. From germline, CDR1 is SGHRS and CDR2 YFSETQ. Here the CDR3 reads CASSLNGQDTQYF. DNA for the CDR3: TGCGCCAGCAGCTTGAATGGCCAAGATACGCAGTATTTT.

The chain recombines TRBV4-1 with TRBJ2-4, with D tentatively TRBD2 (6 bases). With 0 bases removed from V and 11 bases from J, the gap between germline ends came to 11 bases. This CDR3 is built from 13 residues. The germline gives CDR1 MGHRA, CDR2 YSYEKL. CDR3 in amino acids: CASSQERPGVQYF. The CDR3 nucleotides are TGCGCCAGCAGCCAAGAACGGCCGGGAGTTCAGTACTTC.

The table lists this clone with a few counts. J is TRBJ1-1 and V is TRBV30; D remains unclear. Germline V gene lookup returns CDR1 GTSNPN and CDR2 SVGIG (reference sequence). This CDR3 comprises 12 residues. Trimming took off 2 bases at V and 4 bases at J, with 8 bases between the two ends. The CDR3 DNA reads TGTGCCTGGAGTCCCCCGTTCACTGAAGCTTTCTTT. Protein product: CAWSPPFTEAFF.

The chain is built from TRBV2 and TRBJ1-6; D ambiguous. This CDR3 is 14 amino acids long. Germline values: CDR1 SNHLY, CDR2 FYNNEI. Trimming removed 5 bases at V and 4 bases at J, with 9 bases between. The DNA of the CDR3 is TGTGCCAGCAGTAAGCAGGCTTATAATTCACCCCTCCACTTT. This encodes CASSKQAYNSPLHF.

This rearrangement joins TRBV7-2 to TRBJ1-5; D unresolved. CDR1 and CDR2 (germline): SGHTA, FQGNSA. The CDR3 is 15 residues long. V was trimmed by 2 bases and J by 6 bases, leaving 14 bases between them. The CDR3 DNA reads TGTGCCAGCAGCTTAATCTTTTCAGGCGCTCAGCCCCAGCATTTT. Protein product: CASSLIFSGAQPQHF.

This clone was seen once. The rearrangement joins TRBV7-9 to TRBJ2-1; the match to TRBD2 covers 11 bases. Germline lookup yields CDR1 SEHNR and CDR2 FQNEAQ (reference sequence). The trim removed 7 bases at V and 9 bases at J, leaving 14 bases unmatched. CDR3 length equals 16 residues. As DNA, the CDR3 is TGTGCCAGCATCATAGTAGCGGGAGGGCCCGGAGCTGAGCAGTTCTTC. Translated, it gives CASIIVAGGPGAEQFF.

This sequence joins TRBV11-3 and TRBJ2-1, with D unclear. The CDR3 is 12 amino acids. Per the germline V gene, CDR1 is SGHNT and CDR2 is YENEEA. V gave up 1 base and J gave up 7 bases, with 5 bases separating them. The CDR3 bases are TGTGCCAGCAGCTTAGGTACAAATGAGCAGTTCTTC. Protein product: CASSLGTNEQFF.

The DNA for the CDR3 is TGCGCCAGCAGCCAGGACAGGGAGTGGAACACTGAAGCTTTCTTT. Translation gives CASSQDREWNTEAFF. This chain joins TRBV4-1 and TRBJ1-1; TRBD1 matches 8 bases. Trimming cost V 3 bases and J 1 base; bases outside gene matches: 4. There are 15 residues in the CDR3. CDR1 is MGHRA and CDR2 is YSYEKL in the germline V gene.

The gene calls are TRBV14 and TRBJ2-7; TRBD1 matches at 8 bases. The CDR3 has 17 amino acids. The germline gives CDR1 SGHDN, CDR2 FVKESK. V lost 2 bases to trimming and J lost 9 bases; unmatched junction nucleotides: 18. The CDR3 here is CASSQSGWGTGDLGQYF. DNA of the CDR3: TGTGCCAGCAGCCAAAGTGGATGGGGGACAGGAGACCTAGGGCAGTACTTC.

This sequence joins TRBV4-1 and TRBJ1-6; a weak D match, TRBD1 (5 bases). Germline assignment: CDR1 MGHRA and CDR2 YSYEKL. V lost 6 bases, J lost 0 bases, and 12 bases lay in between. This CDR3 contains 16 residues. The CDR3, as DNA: TGCGCCAGCAGAGGGGTCTTGAGCTCCTATAATTCACCCCTCCACTTT. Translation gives CASRGVLSSYNSPLHF.

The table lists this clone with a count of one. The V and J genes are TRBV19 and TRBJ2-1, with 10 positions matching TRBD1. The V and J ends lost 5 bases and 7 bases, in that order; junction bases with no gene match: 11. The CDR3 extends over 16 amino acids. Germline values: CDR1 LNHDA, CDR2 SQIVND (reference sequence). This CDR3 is CASSAPGQGSFNEQFF. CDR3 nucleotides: TGTGCCAGTAGTGCCCCGGGACAGGGGAGTTTTAATGAGCAGTTCTTC.

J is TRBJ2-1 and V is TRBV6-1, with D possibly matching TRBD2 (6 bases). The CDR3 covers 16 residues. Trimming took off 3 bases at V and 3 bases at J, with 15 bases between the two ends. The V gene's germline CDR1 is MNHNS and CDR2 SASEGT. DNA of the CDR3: TGTGCCAGCAGTGATTCCCCTGGCGGGGACTACAATGAGCAGTTCTTC. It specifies CASSDSPGGDYNEQFF.